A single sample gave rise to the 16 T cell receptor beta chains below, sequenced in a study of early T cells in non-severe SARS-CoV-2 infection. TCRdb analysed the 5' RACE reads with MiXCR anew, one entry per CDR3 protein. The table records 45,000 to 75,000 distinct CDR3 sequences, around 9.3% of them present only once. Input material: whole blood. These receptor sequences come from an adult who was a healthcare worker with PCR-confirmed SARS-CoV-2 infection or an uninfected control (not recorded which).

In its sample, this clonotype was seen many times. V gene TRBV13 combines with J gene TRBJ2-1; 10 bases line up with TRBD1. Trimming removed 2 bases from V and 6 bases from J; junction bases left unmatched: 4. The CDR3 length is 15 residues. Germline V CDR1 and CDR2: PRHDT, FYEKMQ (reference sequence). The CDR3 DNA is TGTGCCAGCAGCTTACCGGGACAGGGGTTCAATGAGCAGTTCTTC. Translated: CASSLPGQGFNEQFF. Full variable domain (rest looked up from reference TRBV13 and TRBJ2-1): AAGVIQSPRHLIKEKRETATLKCYPIPRHDTVYWYQQGPGQDPQFLISFYEKMQSDKGSIPDRFSAQQFSDYHSELNMSSLELGDSALYFCASSLPGQGFNEQFFGPGTRLTVL.

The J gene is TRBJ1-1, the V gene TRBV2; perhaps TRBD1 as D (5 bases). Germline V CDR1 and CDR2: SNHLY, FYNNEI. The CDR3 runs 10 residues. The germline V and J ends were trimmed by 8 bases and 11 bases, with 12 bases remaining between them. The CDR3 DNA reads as TGTGCCAGCGGGGGACTCGGGGCTTTCTTT. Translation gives CASGGLGAFF.

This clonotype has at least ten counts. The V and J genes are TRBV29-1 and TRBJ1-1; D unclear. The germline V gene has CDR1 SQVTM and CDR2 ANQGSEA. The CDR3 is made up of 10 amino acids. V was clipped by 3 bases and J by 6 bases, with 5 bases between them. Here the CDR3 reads CSVDRSEAFF. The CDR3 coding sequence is TGCAGCGTTGACCGGTCTGAAGCTTTCTTT.

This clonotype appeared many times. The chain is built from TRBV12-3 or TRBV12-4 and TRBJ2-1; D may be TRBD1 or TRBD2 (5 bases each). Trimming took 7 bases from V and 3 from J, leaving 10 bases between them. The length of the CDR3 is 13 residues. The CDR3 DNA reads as TGTGCCAGCACCCGGGACCACTACAATGAGCAGTTCTTC. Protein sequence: CASTRDHYNEQFF.

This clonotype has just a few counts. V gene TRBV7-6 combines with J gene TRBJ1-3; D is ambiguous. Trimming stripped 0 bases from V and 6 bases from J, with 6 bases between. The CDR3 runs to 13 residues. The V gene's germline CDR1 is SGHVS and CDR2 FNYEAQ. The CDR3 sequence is CASSLATSNTIYF. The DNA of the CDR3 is TGTGCCAGCAGCTTAGCCACGTCAAACACCATATATTTT.

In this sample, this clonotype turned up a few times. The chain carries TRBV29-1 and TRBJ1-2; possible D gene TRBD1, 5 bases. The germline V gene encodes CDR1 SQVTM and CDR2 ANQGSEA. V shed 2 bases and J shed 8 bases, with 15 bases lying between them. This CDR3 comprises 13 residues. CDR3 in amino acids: CSVEPTALRGYTF. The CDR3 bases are TGCAGCGTTGAACCGACAGCTCTGAGGGGCTACACCTTC.

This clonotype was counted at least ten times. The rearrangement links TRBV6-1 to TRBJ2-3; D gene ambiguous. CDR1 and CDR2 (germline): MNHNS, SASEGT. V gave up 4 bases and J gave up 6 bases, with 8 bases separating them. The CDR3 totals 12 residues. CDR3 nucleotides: TGTGCCAGCAGTGGATTACGGGATACGCAGTATTTT. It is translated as CASSGLRDTQYF.

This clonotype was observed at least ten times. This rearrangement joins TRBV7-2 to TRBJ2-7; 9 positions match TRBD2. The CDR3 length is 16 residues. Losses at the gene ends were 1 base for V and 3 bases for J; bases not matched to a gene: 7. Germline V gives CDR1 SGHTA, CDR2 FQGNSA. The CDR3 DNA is TGTGCCAGCAGCTTAGGTGCTAGCGGGATTATCTACGAGCAGTACTTC. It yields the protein CASSLGASGIIYEQYF.

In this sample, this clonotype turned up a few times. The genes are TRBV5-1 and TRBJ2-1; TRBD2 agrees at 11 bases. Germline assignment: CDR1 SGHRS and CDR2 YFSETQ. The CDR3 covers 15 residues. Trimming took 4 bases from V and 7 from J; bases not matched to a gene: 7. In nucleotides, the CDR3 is TGCGCCAGCAGCCCTACTAGCGGGAGTAGGAATGAGCAGTTCTTC. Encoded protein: CASSPTSGSRNEQFF.

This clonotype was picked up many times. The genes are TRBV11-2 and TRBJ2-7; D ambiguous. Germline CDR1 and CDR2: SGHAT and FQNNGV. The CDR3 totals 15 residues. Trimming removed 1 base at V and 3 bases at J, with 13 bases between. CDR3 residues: CASSLGLPGYYEQYF. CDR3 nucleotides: TGTGCCAGCAGCTTAGGGCTCCCTGGGTACTACGAGCAGTACTTC.

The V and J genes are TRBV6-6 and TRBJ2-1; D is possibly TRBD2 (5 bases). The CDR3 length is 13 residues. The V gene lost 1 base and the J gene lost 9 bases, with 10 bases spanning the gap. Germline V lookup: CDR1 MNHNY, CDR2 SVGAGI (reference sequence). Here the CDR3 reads CASSYYFEGEQFF. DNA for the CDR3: TGTGCCAGCAGTTACTACTTTGAGGGTGAGCAGTTCTTC.

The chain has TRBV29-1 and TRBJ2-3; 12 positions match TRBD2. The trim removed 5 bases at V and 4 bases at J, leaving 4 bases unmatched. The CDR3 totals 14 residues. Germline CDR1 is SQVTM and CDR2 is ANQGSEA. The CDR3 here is CSVLAGGPADTQYF. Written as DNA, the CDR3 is TGCAGCGTTCTAGCGGGAGGGCCGGCAGATACGCAGTATTTT.

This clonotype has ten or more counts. The CDR3: CASSYLTSTDTQYF. In nucleotides, the CDR3 is TGTGCCAGCAGTTACCTGACTAGCACAGATACGCAGTATTTT. The chain joins TRBV6-5 to TRBJ2-3, with D unresolved. Trimming left V 2 bases short and J 0 bases short, with 6 bases between. Germline V gene lookup returns CDR1 MNHEY and CDR2 SVGAGI. This CDR3 is built from 14 residues.

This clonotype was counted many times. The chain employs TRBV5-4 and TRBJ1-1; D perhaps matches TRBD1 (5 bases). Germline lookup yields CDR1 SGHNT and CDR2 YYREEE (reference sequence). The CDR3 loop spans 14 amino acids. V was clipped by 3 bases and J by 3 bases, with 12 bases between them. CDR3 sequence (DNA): TGTGCCAGCAGCTCCAGGGTAGGGCACACTGAAGCTTTCTTT. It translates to CASSSRVGHTEAFF.

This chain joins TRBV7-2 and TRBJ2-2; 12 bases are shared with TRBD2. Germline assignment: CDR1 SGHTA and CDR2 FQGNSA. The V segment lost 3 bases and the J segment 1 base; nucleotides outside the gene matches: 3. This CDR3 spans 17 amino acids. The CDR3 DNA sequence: TGTGCCAGCAGCTTGACTAGCGGGAGTCTGAACACCGGGGAGCTGTTTTTT. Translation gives CASSLTSGSLNTGELFF.

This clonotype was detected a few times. The CDR3 coding sequence is TGTGCCAGCAGCTCGAGACTAGCGGGGGATACGCAGTATTTT. This translates into CASSSRLAGDTQYF. This chain links TRBV7-8 with TRBJ2-3; 11 nucleotides match TRBD2. The length of the CDR3 is 14 residues. Germline values: CDR1 SGHVS, CDR2 FQNEAQ. J was trimmed by 6 bases and V by 4 bases; bases with no gene match: 3.